This TCR beta chain came from a study of T cell repertoires in cytomegalovirus infection. This clonotype was seen many times. The antigen is undetermined. TCRdb passed the reads through MiXCR, listing each CDR3 protein once. Among 210,000 or so distinct CDR3 sequences listed, approximately 7% were seen once. Study-wide results and limits: Carriers of CMV plus the relevant HLA were identified by cumulative public TCR beta family frequency. The ex vivo response showed dominance by HLA-C-restricted CMV-specific TCR beta clonotypes.

The sequence was obtained from a human donor in good health (CMV status not recorded). Some clones in this sample may be carry-over from other donors' samples. The sample comprised PBMCs.

The CDR3, as DNA: TGCAGTGCTGATCGACTAGCGGGGGAGAACAATGAGCAGTTCTTC. It yields the protein CSADRLAGENNEQFF. The rearrangement joins TRBV20-1 to TRBJ2-1; 12 nucleotides agree with TRBD2. V shed 5 bases and J 5 bases; nucleotides not matched to a gene: 7. The CDR3 length is 15 residues. Germline V gene lookup returns CDR1 DFQATT and CDR2 SNEGSKA (reference sequence).